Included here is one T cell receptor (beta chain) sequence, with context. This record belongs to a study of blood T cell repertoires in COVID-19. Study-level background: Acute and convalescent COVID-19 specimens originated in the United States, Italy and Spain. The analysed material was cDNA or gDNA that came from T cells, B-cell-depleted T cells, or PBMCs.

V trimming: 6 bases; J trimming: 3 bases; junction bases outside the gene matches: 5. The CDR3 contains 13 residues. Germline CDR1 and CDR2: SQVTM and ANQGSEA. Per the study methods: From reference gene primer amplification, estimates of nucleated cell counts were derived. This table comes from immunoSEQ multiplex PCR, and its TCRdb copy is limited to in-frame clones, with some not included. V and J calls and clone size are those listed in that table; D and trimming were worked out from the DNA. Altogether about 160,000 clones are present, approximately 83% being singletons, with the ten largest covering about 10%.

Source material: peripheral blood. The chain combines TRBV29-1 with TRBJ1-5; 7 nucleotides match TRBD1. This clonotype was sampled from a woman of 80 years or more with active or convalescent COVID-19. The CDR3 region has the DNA TGCAGCGTCTCGGGACAGCCCAATCAGCCCCAGCATTTT. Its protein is CSVSGQPNQPQHF.